The 20 T cell receptor beta chains in this list originate from one sample, sequenced in a study of blood T cell repertoires in COVID-19. The assay was immunoSEQ multiplex PCR, and TCRdb's table has in-frame clones only and misses some. The table shows about 100,000 clones, with about 93% occurring only once. Sequencing was carried out using peripheral blood. The origin of the receptors is a young woman with acute or convalescent COVID-19.

The rearrangement links TRBV28 to TRBJ2-7, with 9 bases lining up with TRBD1. Losses at the gene ends were 3 bases for V and 6 bases for J; bases not matched to a gene: 3. CDR3 size: 13 residues. Germline assignment: CDR1 MDHEN and CDR2 SYDVKM. The CDR3 protein is CASSLGQGFEQYF. DNA for the CDR3: TGTGCCAGCAGTTTGGGACAGGGCTTCGAGCAGTACTTC.

A few counts support this clone. This chain's CDR3 is CASSLGAENTIYF. In nucleotides, the CDR3 is TGTGCCAGCAGCTTGGGGGCCGAAAACACCATATATTTT. This sequence joins TRBV7-9 and TRBJ1-3, with D possibly TRBD1 on 6 matching bases. Germline CDR1 reads SEHNR; CDR2 reads FQNEAQ (reference sequence). The CDR3 is made up of 13 amino acids. V gave up 3 bases and J gave up 6 bases, with 9 bases separating them.

This chain joins TRBV28 and TRBJ1-1, with 7 positions matching TRBD1. The V segment lost 5 bases and the J segment 1 base; nucleotides outside the gene matches: 7. The V gene's germline CDR1 is MDHEN and CDR2 SYDVKM. This CDR3 comprises 15 residues. CDR3 in DNA: TGTGCCAGCAGTCCGACAGGGCCCCCGAACACTGAAGCTTTCTTT. Translation: CASSPTGPPNTEAFF.

The chain recombines TRBV28 with TRBJ1-4, with D maybe TRBD1 (5 bases). The CDR3 totals 15 residues. V was shortened by 7 bases and J by 5 bases, with 17 bases between the two germline ends. Germline V gene lookup returns CDR1 MDHEN and CDR2 SYDVKM. The CDR3 DNA follows: TGTGCCAGCAATTGGGGAACGACAGTGAATGAAAAACTGTTTTTT. This codes for CASNWGTTVNEKLFF.

The rearrangement uses TRBV11-2 and TRBJ2-3; 15 nucleotides align to TRBD2. The CDR3 contains 17 residues. The V gene end was trimmed by 7 bases and the J gene end by 1 base; junction bases not matched to a gene: 6. Germline assignment: CDR1 SGHAT and CDR2 FQNNGV. Written as DNA, the CDR3 is TGTGCCAGCACGGGACTAGCGGGGGGACAGGGCACAGATACGCAGTATTTT. Translation gives CASTGLAGGQGTDTQYF.

This clone appeared a single time. This chain joins TRBV6-5 and TRBJ1-5; D is undetermined. V was pared by 6 bases and J by 4 bases, with 16 bases between. CDR1 is MNHEY, CDR2 SVGAGI, per germline. The length of the CDR3 is 15 residues. The CDR3 protein is CASRPRRVSNQPQHF. The CDR3 nucleotides are TGTGCCAGCAGACCCCGGAGGGTGTCGAATCAGCCCCAGCATTTT.

CDR3 amino acids: CASSQQGRDEAFF. The CDR3, as DNA: TGTGCCAGCAGCCAGCAGGGCAGGGATGAAGCTTTCTTT. This chain connects TRBV11-3 to TRBJ1-1; a weak D match, TRBD1 (5 bases). The CDR3 extends over 13 amino acids. V lost 5 bases to trimming and J lost 7 bases, with 14 bases between them. Looked up from germline, CDR1 is SGHNT and CDR2 is YENEEA.

The chain combines TRBV15 with TRBJ1-1, with a possible D match to TRBD1 (5 bases). V was cut by 5 bases and J by 3 bases, with 13 bases left in between. The V gene's germline CDR1 is LNHNV and CDR2 YYDKDF (reference sequence). The CDR3 is made up of 14 amino acids. DNA of the CDR3: TGTGCCACCAGCTTTCGGGGGGATGACACTGAAGCTTTCTTT. Its protein product is CATSFRGDDTEAFF.

This clone has a single count. The V call is TRBV28, the J call TRBJ1-5, with D possibly TRBD1 on 5 matching bases. V was clipped by 7 bases and J by 5 bases, with 18 bases between them. From germline, CDR1 is MDHEN and CDR2 SYDVKM. The CDR3 length is 15 residues. DNA of the CDR3: TGTGCCAGCAATCCTAGGGGAGGTCAGGATCAGCCCCAGCATTTT. Translation: CASNPRGGQDQPQHF. Looking up the rest from reference TRBV28 and TRBJ1-5 gives the full variable domain: DVKVTQSSRYLVKRTGEKVFLECVQDMDHENMFWYRQDPGLGLRLIYFSYDVKMKEKGDIPEGYSVSREKKERFSLILESASTNQTSMYLCASNPRGGQDQPQHFGDGTRLSIL.

The chain combines TRBV27 with TRBJ1-5, with a weak D call TRBD1 (6 bases). The CDR3 sequence is 15 residues long. Germline V CDR1 and CDR2: MNHEY, SMNVEV (reference sequence). V lost 6 bases and J 2 bases, leaving 14 bases between the germline ends. This CDR3 is CASRVGGEGNQPQHF. The CDR3 bases are TGTGCCAGCAGGGTAGGGGGGGAGGGCAATCAGCCCCAGCATTTT.

V usage is TRBV14 and J usage is TRBJ1-2, with 7 bases aligning to TRBD1. J was trimmed by 3 bases and V by 4 bases; bases with no gene match: 11. From germline, CDR1 is SGHDN and CDR2 FVKESK. CDR3 length: 16 residues. The CDR3 sequence: CASSRRNRGQDYGYTF. CDR3 sequence (DNA): TGTGCCAGCAGCCGACGAAACAGGGGCCAAGACTATGGCTACACCTTC.

This rearrangement joins TRBV4-3 to TRBJ1-2, with TRBD1 identical over 7 bases. The CDR3 covers 15 residues. Germline V lookup: CDR1 LGHNA, CDR2 YSLEER. Trimming cost V 2 bases and J 4 bases; bases outside gene matches: 7. The CDR3 region is CASSQPGTELYGYTF. The CDR3 DNA reads as TGCGCCAGCAGCCAACCCGGGACAGAGCTCTATGGCTACACCTTC.

This chain links TRBV2 with TRBJ1-6, with no clear D. The CDR3 consists of 14 residues. CDR1 SNHLY and CDR2 FYNNEI come from the germline V gene. With 3 bases removed from V and 7 bases from J, the gap between germline ends came to 10 bases. The CDR3 DNA follows: TGTGCCAGCAGTGAGAGGAGTGGGAATTCACCCCTCCACTTT. As protein: CASSERSGNSPLHF.

The chain has TRBV5-5 and TRBJ1-5; TRBD1 agrees at 8 bases. In germline, CDR1 is SGHKS, CDR2 YYEKEE (reference sequence). This CDR3 contains 15 residues. J gave up 6 bases and V 2 bases, and 7 bases lay outside the gene matches. CDR3 in DNA: TGTGCCAGCAGCTTAGGACAGGGATTAAGTCAGCCCCAGCATTTT. Translating gives CASSLGQGLSQPQHF.

This clone was seen once. As DNA, the CDR3 is TGTGCTAGTGGTTTGGTACTAGAGGGGGCGCGTCTTATGTGGCAGCCCCAGCATTTT. It codes for CASGLVLEGARLMWQPQHF. The rearrangement uses TRBV12-5 and TRBJ1-5; TRBD1 matches 7 bases. CDR1 and CDR2 (germline): LGHNT, FRNRAP. V shed 0 bases, J shed 7 bases, and the junction held 18 bases outside the gene matches. The CDR3 sequence is 19 residues long.

The chain carries TRBV9 and TRBJ1-5, with TRBD1 matching over 7 bases. The CDR3 consists of 15 residues. In germline, CDR1 is SGDLS, CDR2 YYNGEE. V shed 3 bases and J 4 bases; nucleotides not matched to a gene: 7. CDR3 sequence reads: CASSAGQQPNQPQHF. The CDR3 DNA is TGTGCCAGCAGCGCGGGACAGCAACCAAATCAGCCCCAGCATTTT.

The chain employs TRBV6-2 or TRBV6-3 and TRBJ1-1; 9 nucleotides align to TRBD1. This CDR3 contains 15 residues. V was clipped by 2 bases and J by 5 bases; unmatched bases: 6. Per germline, CDR1 MNHEY and CDR2 SVGEGT. CDR3 loop: CASSYVPGQGTEAFF. In nucleotides, the CDR3 is TGTGCCAGCAGTTACGTACCGGGACAGGGAACTGAAGCTTTCTTT.

This clone showed up just a few times. This chain uses TRBV30 with TRBJ1-3; D not resolved. Trimming cost V 7 bases and J 0 bases, with 7 bases left between them. The CDR3 is 12 residues long. Looked up from germline, CDR1 is GTSNPN and CDR2 is SVGIG (reference sequence). The DNA for the CDR3 is TGTGCCTCCATCAGCTCTGGAAACACCATATATTTT. This gives the protein CASISSGNTIYF.

This chain joins TRBV5-1 and TRBJ2-3; tentatively, D is TRBD2 (5 bases). The V gene lost 5 bases and the J gene lost 0 bases, with 19 bases spanning the gap. Germline values: CDR1 SGHRS, CDR2 YFSETQ. This CDR3 region has 17 residues. Written as DNA, the CDR3 is TGCGCCAGCAGACCCGGACTCCACCTGACTAGCACAGATACGCAGTATTTT. It translates to CASRPGLHLTSTDTQYF.

The chain is built from TRBV7-6 and TRBJ1-1; weak D call: TRBD1 (5 bases). V was cut by 6 bases and J by 6 bases, with 11 bases left in between. The CDR3 has 12 residues. Germline CDR1 reads SGHVS; CDR2 reads FNYEAQ. In DNA, the CDR3 is TGTGCCAGCAGGTCTCAGGGCCCTGAAGCTTTCTTT. The encoded protein is CASRSQGPEAFF.